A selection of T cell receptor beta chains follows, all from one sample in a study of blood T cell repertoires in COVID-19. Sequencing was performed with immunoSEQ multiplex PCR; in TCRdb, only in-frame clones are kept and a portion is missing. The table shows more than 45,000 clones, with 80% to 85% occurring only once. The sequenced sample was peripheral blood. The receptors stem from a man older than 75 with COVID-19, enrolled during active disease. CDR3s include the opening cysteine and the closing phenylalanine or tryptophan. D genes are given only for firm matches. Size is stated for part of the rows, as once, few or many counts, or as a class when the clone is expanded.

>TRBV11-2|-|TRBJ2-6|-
TGTGCCAGCAGCCCACTGGACAGCATAGTCTCTGGGGCCAACGTCCTGACTTTC
CASSPLDSIVSGANVLTF
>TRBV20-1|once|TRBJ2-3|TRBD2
TGCAGTGCTAGTTGGGCGGGGGGGCCCCGGGCGACAGATACGCAGTATTTT
CSASWAGGPRATDTQYF
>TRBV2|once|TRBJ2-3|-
TGTGCCAGCAGCTCACAGGACCTTGTAAGCACAGATACGCAGTATTTT
CASSSQDLVSTDTQYF
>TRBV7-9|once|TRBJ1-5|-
TGTGCCAGCAGCTCCGACAGAAACAATCAGCCCCAGCATTTT
CASSSDRNNQPQHF
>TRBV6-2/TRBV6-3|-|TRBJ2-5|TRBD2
TGTGCCAGCAGCAAACCTACTCCTTCTAGCGGGAGGGGGGAGACCCAGTACTTC
CASSKPTPSSGRGETQYF
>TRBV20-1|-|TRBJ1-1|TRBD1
TGCAGTGCTAGTCTTCCCGGACAGGGGGCCCTATTGAACACTGAAGCTTTCTTT
CSASLPGQGALLNTEAFF
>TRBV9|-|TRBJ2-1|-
TGTGCCAGCAGCGTTCAACAGGGAGACAATGAGCAGTTCTTC
CASSVQQGDNEQFF
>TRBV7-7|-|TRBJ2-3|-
TGTGCCAGCAGCCCCCAGGGCATTCTTAGGGATACGCAGTATTTT
CASSPQGILRDTQYF
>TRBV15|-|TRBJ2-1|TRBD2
TGTGCCACCAGCAGAGCTAGCGGGAGGACCTACAATGAGCAGTTCTTC
CATSRASGRTYNEQFF
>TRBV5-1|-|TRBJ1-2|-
TGCGCCAGCAGCTTAGACAGCCATGGCTACACCTTC
CASSLDSHGYTF
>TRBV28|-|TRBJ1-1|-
TGTGCCAGCACCCTCGTAGGGGGAAACACTGAAGCTTTCTTT
CASTLVGGNTEAFF
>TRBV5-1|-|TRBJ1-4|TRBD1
TGCGCCAGCAGCTTTACAGGGGATGAAAAACTGTTTTTT
CASSFTGDEKLFF
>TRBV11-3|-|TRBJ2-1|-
TGTGCCAGCAGTCGAGGGCTATTAAGTCCCAATGAGCAGTTCTTC
CASSRGLLSPNEQFF
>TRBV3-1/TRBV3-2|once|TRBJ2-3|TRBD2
TGTGCCAGCAGCCAAGCCCCTGGGGACTACACAGATACGCAGTATTTT
CASSQAPGDYTDTQYF
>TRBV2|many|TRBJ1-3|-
TGTGCCAGCAGTGTTATGAGGGGAAACACCATATATTTT
CASSVMRGNTIYF
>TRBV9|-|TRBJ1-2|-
TGTGCCAGCAGCGTAGCGTCTAACTATGGCTACACCTTC
CASSVASNYGYTF
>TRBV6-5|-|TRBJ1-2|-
TGTGCCAGCAGCTCACCGCAGGGGCAGGGCTACACCTTC
CASSSPQGQGYTF
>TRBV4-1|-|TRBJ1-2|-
TGCGCCAGCAGCCAAGCGGGGGGTAGGTATGGCTACACCTTC
CASSQAGGRYGYTF
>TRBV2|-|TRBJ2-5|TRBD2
TGTGCCAGCAGGGACCTCCTAGCGGGGGGGTATGAGACCCAGTACTTC
CASRDLLAGGYETQYF
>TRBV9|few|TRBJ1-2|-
TGTGCCAGCAGCGTAGCTAGCCAGGGGATGAATGGCTACACCTTC
CASSVASQGMNGYTF
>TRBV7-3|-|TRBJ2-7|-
TGTGCCAGCAGCTTAAGTCCGGGTTCCTACGAGCAGTACTTC
CASSLSPGSYEQYF
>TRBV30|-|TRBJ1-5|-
TGTGCCTGGAGTGCCCGGGGAAGAGGGTTTGATCAGCCCCAGCATTTT
CAWSARGRGFDQPQHF
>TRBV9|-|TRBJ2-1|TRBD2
TGTGCCAGCAGTGCGGATGGACTAGCGGGCCCCCGGGATGAGCAGTTCTTC
CASSADGLAGPRDEQFF
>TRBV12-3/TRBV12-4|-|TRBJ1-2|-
TGTGCCAGCAGTTTATACCCCGGTGGCTACACCTTC
CASSLYPGGYTF
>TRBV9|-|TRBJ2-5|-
TGTGCCAGCAGCGTAGGGGGGCGAGAGACCCAGTACTTC
CASSVGGRETQYF
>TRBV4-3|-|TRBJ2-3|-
TGCGCCAGCAGCCAAGATATGGGCCGAGATACGCAGTATTTT
CASSQDMGRDTQYF
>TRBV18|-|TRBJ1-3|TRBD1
TGTGCCAGCTCACTCGGGACAGGGGTCTCTGGAAACACCATATATTTT
CASSLGTGVSGNTIYF
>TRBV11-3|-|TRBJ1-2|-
TGTGCCAGCAGCTTAAGCGGGGCCGATGGCTACACCTTC
CASSLSGADGYTF
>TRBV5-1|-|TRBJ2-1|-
TGCGCCAGCAGCTCCGGGGACTCGGACCGGCGCCGAGTGAGCCCCTCCTACAATGAGCAGTTCTTC
CASSSGDSDRRRVSPSYNEQFF
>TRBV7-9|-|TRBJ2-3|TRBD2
TGTGCCAGCAGCTTCCCGCCGTGGAGCGGGAGGGCAGATACGCAGTATTTT
CASSFPPWSGRADTQYF
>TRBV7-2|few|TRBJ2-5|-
TGTGCCAGCAGCTTCGACAGCGAGGAGACCCAGTACTTC
CASSFDSEETQYF
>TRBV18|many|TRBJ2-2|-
TGTGCCAGCTCACCAGAAGGGACTGGGGAGCTGTTTTTT
CASSPEGTGELFF
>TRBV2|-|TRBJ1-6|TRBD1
TGTGCCAGCAGCAATGAACAGGGGAATAGGTCACCCCTCCACTTT
CASSNEQGNRSPLHF
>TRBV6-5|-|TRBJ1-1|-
TGTGCCAGCAGTTACTCCCCAGGAATAATGAACACTGAAGCTTTCTTT
CASSYSPGIMNTEAFF
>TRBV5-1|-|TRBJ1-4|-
TGCGCCAGCAGCTTGGTCGAGGCGCCTAATGAAAAACTGTTTTTT
CASSLVEAPNEKLFF
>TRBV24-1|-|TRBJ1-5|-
TGTGCCACCAGTGATCCCGCGGGGGGGGACTATCAGCCCCAGCATTTT
CATSDPAGGDYQPQHF
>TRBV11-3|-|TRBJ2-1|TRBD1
TGTGCCAGCAGCTTAGAGGGCAGGGGGAATGAGCAGTTCTTC
CASSLEGRGNEQFF
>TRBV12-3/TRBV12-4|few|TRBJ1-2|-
TGTGCCAGCAGTCGGACAGAGGGGTATGGCTACACCTTC
CASSRTEGYGYTF
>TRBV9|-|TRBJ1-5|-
TGTGCCAGCAGCCCTCAGGCCAATAGCAATCAGCCCCAGCATTTT
CASSPQANSNQPQHF
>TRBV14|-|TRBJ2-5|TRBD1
TGTGCCAGCAGCCAGAACAGGGGTAGTAGTGGAGAGACCCAGTACTTC
CASSQNRGSSGETQYF
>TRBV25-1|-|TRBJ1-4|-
TGTGCCAGCAGTGAAAGGGGTGGGAATGAAAAACTGTTTTTT
CASSERGGNEKLFF
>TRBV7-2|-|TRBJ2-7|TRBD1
TGTGCCAGCAGCGCAGCAGCCACAGGGGTTGCCTACGAGCAGTACTTC
CASSAAATGVAYEQYF
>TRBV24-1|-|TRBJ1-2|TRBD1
TGTGCCACCAGTGATTTTGGGACAGGGGGCGTGAATGGCTACACCTTC
CATSDFGTGGVNGYTF
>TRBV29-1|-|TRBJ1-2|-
TGCAGCGTTGGATGGGGCTCTAACTATGGCTACACCTTC
CSVGWGSNYGYTF
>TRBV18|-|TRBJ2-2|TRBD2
TGTGCCAGCTCACCACCGGGACTAGCGGCGAACACCGGGGAGCTGTTTTTT
CASSPPGLAANTGELFF
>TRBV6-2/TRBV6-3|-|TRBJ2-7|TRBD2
TGTGCCAGCAGTTACAAGGCGGGGGTACTCTTCTACGAGCAGTACTTC
CASSYKAGVLFYEQYF
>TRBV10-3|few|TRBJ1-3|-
TGTGCCATGAGTCAGGGAAACACCATATATTTT
CAMSQGNTIYF